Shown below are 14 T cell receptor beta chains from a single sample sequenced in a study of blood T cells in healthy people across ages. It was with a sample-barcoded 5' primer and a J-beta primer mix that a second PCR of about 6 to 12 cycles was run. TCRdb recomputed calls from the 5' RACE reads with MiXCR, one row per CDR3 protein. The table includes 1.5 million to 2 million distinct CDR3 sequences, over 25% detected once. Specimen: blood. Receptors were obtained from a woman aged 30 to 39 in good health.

CDR3 sequence (DNA): TGTGCCAGTACCCACCGGGACGGAAAGGAGAATGAAAAACTGTTTTTT. This translates into CASTHRDGKENEKLFF. The V call is TRBV21-1, the J call TRBJ1-4; TRBD1, the table's D call, was not compared with the DNA. TRBV21-1 is a pseudogene segment. The CDR3 sequence is 16 residues long.

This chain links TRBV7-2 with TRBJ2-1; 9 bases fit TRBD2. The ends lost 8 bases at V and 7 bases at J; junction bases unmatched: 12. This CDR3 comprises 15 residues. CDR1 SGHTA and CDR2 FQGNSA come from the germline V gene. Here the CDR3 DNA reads TGTGCCAGCGCCGGTGGGCGGGGGGGCCGTAATGAGCAGTTCTTC. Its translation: CASAGGRGGRNEQFF.

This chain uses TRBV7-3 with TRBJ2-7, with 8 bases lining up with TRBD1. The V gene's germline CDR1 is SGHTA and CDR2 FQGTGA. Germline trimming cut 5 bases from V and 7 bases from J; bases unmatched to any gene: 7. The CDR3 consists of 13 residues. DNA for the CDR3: TGTGCCAGCAGCCTCAGGGGGCCGGGGGAGCAGTACTTC. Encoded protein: CASSLRGPGEQYF.

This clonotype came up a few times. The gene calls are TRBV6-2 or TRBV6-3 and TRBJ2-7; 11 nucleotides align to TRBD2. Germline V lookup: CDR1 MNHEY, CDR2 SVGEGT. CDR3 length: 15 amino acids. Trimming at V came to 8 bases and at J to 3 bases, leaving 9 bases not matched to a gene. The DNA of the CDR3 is TGTGCCAGCGTGGATTACACTAGCGGGAGCTACGAGCAGTACTTC. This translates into CASVDYTSGSYEQYF.

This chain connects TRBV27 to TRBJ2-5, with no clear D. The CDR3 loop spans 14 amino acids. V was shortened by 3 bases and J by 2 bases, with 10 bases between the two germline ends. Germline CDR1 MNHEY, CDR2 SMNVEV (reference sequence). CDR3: CASSFLGRQETQYF. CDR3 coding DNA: TGTGCCAGCAGTTTTCTGGGTAGGCAAGAGACCCAGTACTTC.

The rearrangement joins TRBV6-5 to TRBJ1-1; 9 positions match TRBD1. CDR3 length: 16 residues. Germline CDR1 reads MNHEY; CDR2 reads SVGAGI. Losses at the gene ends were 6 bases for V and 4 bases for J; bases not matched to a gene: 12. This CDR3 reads CASSRPGQGMSTEAFF. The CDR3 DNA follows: TGTGCCAGCAGCCGCCCCGGACAGGGGATGAGCACTGAAGCTTTCTTT.

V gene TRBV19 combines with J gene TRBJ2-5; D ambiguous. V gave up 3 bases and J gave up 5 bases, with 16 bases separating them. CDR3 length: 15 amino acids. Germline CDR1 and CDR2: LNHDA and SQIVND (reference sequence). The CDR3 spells CASSIQQGYFETQYF. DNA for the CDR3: TGTGCCAGTAGTATTCAACAAGGGTATTTTGAGACCCAGTACTTC. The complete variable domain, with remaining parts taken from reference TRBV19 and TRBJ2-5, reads DGGITQSPKYLFRKEGQNVTLSCEQNLNHDAMYWYRQDPGQGLRLIYYSQIVNDFQKGDIAEGYSVSREKKESFPLTVTSAQKNPTAFYLCASSIQQGYFETQYFGPGTRLLVL.

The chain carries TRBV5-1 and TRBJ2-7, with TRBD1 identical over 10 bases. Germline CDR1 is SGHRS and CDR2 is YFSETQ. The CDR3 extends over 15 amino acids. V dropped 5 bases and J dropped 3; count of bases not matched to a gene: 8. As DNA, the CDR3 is TGCGCCAGCAGAGGTCCTGGGACAGGGGTCTACGAGCAGTACTTC. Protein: CASRGPGTGVYEQYF. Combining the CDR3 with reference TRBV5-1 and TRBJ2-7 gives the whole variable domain KAGVTQTPRYLIKTRGQQVTLSCSPISGHRSVSWYQQTPGQGLQFLFEYFSETQRNKGNFPGRFSGRQFSNSRSEMNVSTLELGDSALYLCASRGPGTGVYEQYFGPGTRLTVT.

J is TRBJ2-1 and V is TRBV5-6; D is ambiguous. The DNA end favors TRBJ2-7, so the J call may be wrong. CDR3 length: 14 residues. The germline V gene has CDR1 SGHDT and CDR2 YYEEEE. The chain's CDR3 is CASTIRPGGNEQYF. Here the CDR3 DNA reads TGTGCCAGCACCATAAGGCCAGGTGGGAATGAGCAGTACTTC.

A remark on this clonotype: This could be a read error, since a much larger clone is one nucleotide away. The CDR3: CASSLPGRSSYNEQYF. The CDR3 bases are TGTGCCAGCAGCTTACCGGGTAGAAGCTCCTACAATGAGCAGTACTTC. This chain links TRBV7-2 with TRBJ2-1; no reliable D call. The closer fit of TRBJ2-7 to the DNA end suggests the J call may be wrong. From germline, CDR1 is SGHTA and CDR2 FQGNSA. The CDR3 contains 16 residues.

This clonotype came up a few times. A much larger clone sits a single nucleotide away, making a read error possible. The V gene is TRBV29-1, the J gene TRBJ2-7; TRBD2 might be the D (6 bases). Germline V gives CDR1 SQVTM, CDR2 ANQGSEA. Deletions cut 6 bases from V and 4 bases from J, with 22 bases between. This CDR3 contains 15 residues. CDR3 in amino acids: CSVTVWGLDRYEQYF. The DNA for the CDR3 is TGCAGCGTCACTGTATGGGGACTGGACCGTTACGAGCAGTACTTC.

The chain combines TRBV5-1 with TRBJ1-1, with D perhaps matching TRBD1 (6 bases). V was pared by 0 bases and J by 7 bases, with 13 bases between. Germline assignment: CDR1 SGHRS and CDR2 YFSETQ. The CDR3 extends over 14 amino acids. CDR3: CASSLGQGWFEAFF. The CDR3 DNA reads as TGCGCCAGCAGCTTGGGTCAGGGGTGGTTTGAAGCTTTCTTT.

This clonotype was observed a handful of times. In DNA form, the CDR3 reads TGTGCTAGTGGTTTGGTTGGCGGAGAAGAGACCCAGTACTTC. Residues: CASGLVGGEETQYF. V and J are TRBV12-5 and TRBJ2-5; unclear D gene. V shed 0 bases and J shed 3 bases, with 8 bases lying between them. The germline V gene encodes CDR1 LGHNT and CDR2 FRNRAP. The CDR3 has 14 residues. The whole variable domain, remainder taken from reference TRBV12-5 and TRBJ2-5, is DARVTQTPRHKVTEMGQEVTMRCQPILGHNTVFWYRQTMMQGLELLAYFRNRAPLDDSGMPKDRFSAEMPDATLATLKIQPSEPRDSAVYFCASGLVGGEETQYFGPGTRLLVL.

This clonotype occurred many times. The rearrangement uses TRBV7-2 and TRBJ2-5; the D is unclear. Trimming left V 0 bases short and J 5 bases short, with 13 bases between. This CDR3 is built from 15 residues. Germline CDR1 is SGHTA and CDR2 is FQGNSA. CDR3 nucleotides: TGTGCCAGCAGCTTAGCGCCTTCCCGTGGGGAGACCCAGTACTTC. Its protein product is CASSLAPSRGETQYF.